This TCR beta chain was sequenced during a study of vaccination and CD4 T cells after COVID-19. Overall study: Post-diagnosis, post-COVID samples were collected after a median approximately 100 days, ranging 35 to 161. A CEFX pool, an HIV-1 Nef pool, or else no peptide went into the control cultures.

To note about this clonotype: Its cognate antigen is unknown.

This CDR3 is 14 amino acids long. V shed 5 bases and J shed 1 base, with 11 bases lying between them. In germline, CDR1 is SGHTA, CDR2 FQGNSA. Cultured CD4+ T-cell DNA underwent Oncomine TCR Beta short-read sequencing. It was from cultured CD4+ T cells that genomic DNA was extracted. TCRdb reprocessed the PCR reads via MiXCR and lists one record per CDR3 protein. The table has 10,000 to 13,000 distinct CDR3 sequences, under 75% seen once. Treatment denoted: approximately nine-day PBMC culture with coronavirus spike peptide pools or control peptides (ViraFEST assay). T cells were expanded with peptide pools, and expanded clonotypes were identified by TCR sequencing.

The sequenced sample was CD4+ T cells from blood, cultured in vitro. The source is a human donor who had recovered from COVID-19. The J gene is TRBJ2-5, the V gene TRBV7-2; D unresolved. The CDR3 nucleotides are TGTGCCAGCAGCATAATGAGGACCCAAGAGACCCAGTACTTC. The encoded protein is CASSIMRTQETQYF.